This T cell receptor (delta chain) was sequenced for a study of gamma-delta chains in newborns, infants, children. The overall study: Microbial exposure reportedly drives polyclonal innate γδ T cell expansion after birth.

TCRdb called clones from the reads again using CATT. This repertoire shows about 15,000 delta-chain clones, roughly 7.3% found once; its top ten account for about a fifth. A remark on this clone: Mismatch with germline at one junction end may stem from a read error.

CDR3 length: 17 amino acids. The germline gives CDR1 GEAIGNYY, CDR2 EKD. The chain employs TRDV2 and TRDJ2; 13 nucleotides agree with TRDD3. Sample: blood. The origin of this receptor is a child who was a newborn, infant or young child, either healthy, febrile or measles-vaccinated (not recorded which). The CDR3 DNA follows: TGTGCCTGTGACCCACTTACTGGGGGATACGCGACAGCACGACTCTTCTTT. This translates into CACDPLTGGYATARLFF.